The text below deals with one T cell receptor beta chain. The antigen is unknown. The CDR3 spans 15 residues. Trimming took off 1 base at V and 4 bases at J, with 13 bases between the two ends. Germline CDR1 SGHNT, CDR2 YYREEE (reference sequence). Measured with immunoSEQ multiplex PCR; TCRdb has only the in-frame clones, and not every one. The sample has about 5,000 clones, roughly 68% seen once. The data are from a study of CD8 T cell repertoires and HIV-1 epitope variants. Background on the study: T cells were stimulated with Twenty-five Gag and Nef peptides separately. Enriched T cells were co-cultured with equal autologous T cell-negative cells. Controls were a CMV, EBV and flu peptide pool, Ebola AY9 negative control, and no-peptide well. Study-level points and caveats: Eight to ten TCR beta clonotypes were antigen-specific, six apparently recognizing autologous or escape variants.

The chain combines TRBV5-4 with TRBJ2-3; D is possibly TRBD2 (7 bases). Sequenced: cultured CD8+ T cells derived from PBMCs. This TCR came from a male donor with HIV. The CDR3: CASSLSAGAPDTQYF. As DNA, the CDR3 is TGTGCCAGCAGCTTGTCGGCGGGGGCACCAGATACGCAGTATTTT.